The rows below give T cell receptor beta chains drawn from one sample of a study of shared clonotypes between healthy human individuals. TCRdb keeps only in-frame clones here, not all; method: immunoSEQ multiplex PCR. The sample consists of roughly 2.2 million clones, just under 95% of them appearing once. Specimen: naive CD4+ T cells from PBMCs. The source is a man aged 18 to 29 in good health. Some clones in this sample may be carry-over from other donors' samples. Both conserved end residues are trimmed from each CDR3.

v_call	j_call	cdr3_aa
TRBV2	TRBJ2-2	ASKSGLAGQSAGELF
TRBV5-1	TRBJ2-3	ASSLDSRTDTQY
TRBV28	TRBJ2-5	ASSLEGGARETQY
TRBV18	TRBJ2-7	ASSADGTYEQY
TRBV7-2	TRBJ1-1	ASSLVIRGIAF
TRBV18	TRBJ2-1	ASSPDRHNEQF
TRBV7-2	TRBJ1-5	ASSPKWNQPQH
TRBV7-9	TRBJ1-2	ASSSQQGADGYT
TRBV30	TRBJ1-1	AWIVGGLGTEAF
TRBV11-1	TRBJ1-5	ASSQGLNQPQH
TRBV11-3	TRBJ2-1	ASSSRGSQRHEQF
TRBV5-1	TRBJ1-2	ASSTDVTAGYT
TRBV7-2	TRBJ2-7	ASSLAGYYEQY
TRBV27	TRBJ2-5	ASTGIRGDKETQY
TRBV5-1	TRBJ1-2	ASSLAESPGEHYGYT
TRBV5-1	TRBJ1-3	ASSLGDRAGNTIY
TRBV27	TRBJ2-1	ASSLSIVASNYNEQF
TRBV27	TRBJ1-4	ASTPNWGNEKLF
TRBV6-5	TRBJ2-5	ASSYQGSPETQY
TRBV7-9	TRBJ2-7	ASSLGTYEQY
TRBV5-8	TRBJ2-3	ASSLYVYHTDTQY
TRBV18	TRBJ2-7	ASSPGSGLYEQY
TRBV4-1	TRBJ2-2	ASSLTGLAGAWTGELF
TRBV5-1	TRBJ1-2	ASSSTGDYGYT
TRBV4-2	TRBJ2-3	ASNVGLAGDTQY
TRBV9	TRBJ1-1	ASSKHRDTEAF
TRBV2	TRBJ2-6	ASSEGLGGRYTGANVLT
TRBV5-4	TRBJ2-1	ASSRQGGLSSYNEQF
TRBV4-1	TRBJ2-7	ASSQAHTYEQY
TRBV7-3	TRBJ2-3	ASSSSGTSGTINTQY
TRBV4-1	TRBJ2-4	ASSRATGDIQY
TRBV28	TRBJ1-6	ASSFRDFRYNSPLH
TRBV30	TRBJ2-7	AWSVGNHGQY
TRBV28	TRBJ2-1	ASRGDRVYNEQF
TRBV6-6	TRBJ2-7	ASSYSPSGKYEQY
TRBV18	TRBJ2-7	ASSPEQFYEQY
TRBV5-1	TRBJ2-7	ASSWQETYEQY
TRBV27	TRBJ2-7	ASARLSSYEQY
TRBV7-2	TRBJ2-3	ASSPHREHTQY
TRBV6-5	TRBJ1-3	ASTPGGSGNTIY
TRBV11-2	TRBJ1-2	ASSFDRVSSGYT
TRBV5-1	TRBJ2-3	ASRVTTDTQY
TRBV4-1	TRBJ1-1	ASSQVFQNTEAF
TRBV6-1	TRBJ1-1	ASSAKTQGAITQNTEAF
TRBV29-1	TRBJ1-1	SASGQGNTEAF
TRBV5-1	TRBJ2-5	ASSPGLAGIETQY
TRBV5-1	TRBJ1-4	ASSLGRGSTNEKLF